The 30 T cell receptor beta chains reported below all come from one sample, sequenced in a study of T cells in tumors after PD-1 blockade. The assay was immunoSEQ multiplex PCR, and TCRdb's table has in-frame clones only and misses some. The sample contains approximately 63,000 clones, around 74% of which appear only once. The source material was PBMCs, sampled after anti-PD-1 treatment. The receptors were gathered from a human donor with basal cell carcinoma.

The CDR3 here is CASSLLPLGNNEQFF. In nucleotides, the CDR3 is TGTGCCAGCAGTTTATTACCCCTTGGGAACAATGAGCAGTTCTTC. The chain uses TRBV27 and TRBJ2-1; no definite D call. The germline gives CDR1 MNHEY, CDR2 SMNVEV (reference sequence). V was cut by 1 base and J by 5 bases, with 12 bases left in between. The CDR3 runs 15 residues.

The CDR3 is CASSGTGLGDTEAFF. DNA of the CDR3: TGTGCCAGTAGTGGGACAGGGTTGGGGGACACTGAAGCTTTCTTT. The chain is built from TRBV19 and TRBJ1-1, with 9 bases lining up with TRBD1. With 5 bases clipped from V and 3 bases from J, the junction kept 7 bases outside the gene matches. The CDR3 sequence is 15 residues long. Looked up from germline, CDR1 is LNHDA and CDR2 is SQIVND (reference sequence).

The sample holds a few counts of this clone. This chain joins TRBV5-6 and TRBJ1-1; D is ambiguous. The CDR3 is 14 residues long. Trimming left V 2 bases short and J 2 bases short, with 10 bases between. Germline loops: CDR1 SGHDT, CDR2 YYEEEE. The CDR3 DNA sequence: TGTGCCAGCAGCTTCCCTACCATAAACACTGAAGCTTTCTTT. It yields the protein CASSFPTINTEAFF.

By share of the sample, this clone is medium-sized. This chain connects TRBV5-1 to TRBJ2-2; D not resolved. Germline lookup yields CDR1 SGHRS and CDR2 YFSETQ. This CDR3 is built from 14 residues. V lost 0 bases to trimming and J lost 3 bases, with 6 bases between them. Here the CDR3 DNA reads TGCGCCAGCAGCTTGGTCGGTCACACCGGGGAGCTGTTTTTT. This translates into CASSLVGHTGELFF.

This chain joins TRBV29-1 and TRBJ1-2, with 9 bases aligning to TRBD1. The CDR3 sequence is 13 residues long. Trimming removed 5 bases from V and 8 bases from J; junction bases left unmatched: 9. The germline CDR1 and CDR2 sequences are SQVTM and ANQGSEA. The CDR3 region has the DNA TGCAGCGTTTTTACAGGGGGCGCGAGAGGCTACACCTTC. Translated, it gives CSVFTGGARGYTF.

The rearrangement links TRBV7-9 to TRBJ2-7, with D possibly being TRBD2 (5 bases). CDR1 and CDR2 from the germline V gene are SEHNR and FQNEAQ (reference sequence). The CDR3 is 16 amino acids. V lost 5 bases, J lost 3 bases, and 20 bases lay in between. Written as DNA, the CDR3 is TGTGCCAGCAGCCTAAGCCGGGGTTCTGGGGACTACGAGCAGTACTTC. It encodes CASSLSRGSGDYEQYF.

The CDR3 DNA reads as TGCGCCAGCAGTCCAGCGACCGGGACACAAGGGAACGAGCAGTACTTC. Protein: CASSPATGTQGNEQYF. The J gene is TRBJ2-7, the V gene TRBV5-1, with a tentative D call TRBD1 (6 bases). The CDR3 has 16 amino acids. From germline, CDR1 is SGHRS and CDR2 YFSETQ. Between the trimmed V and J ends, which lost 5 bases and 5 bases, there was a span of 23 bases.

The V call is TRBV6-1, the J call TRBJ1-6; no firm D call. Germline values: CDR1 MNHNS, CDR2 SASEGT. Trimming took off 0 bases at V and 2 bases at J, with 11 bases between the two ends. The CDR3 totals 17 residues. CDR3 amino acids: CASSEARESTYNSPLHF. CDR3 DNA sequence: TGTGCCAGCAGTGAAGCTCGGGAGAGTACCTATAATTCACCCCTCCACTTT.

The genes are TRBV4-1 and TRBJ2-1; 11 positions agree with TRBD2. V lost 5 bases to trimming and J lost 7 bases; unmatched junction nucleotides: 4. The CDR3 has 14 residues. Per germline, CDR1 MGHRA and CDR2 YSYEKL. The CDR3 sequence is CASSFSGGANEQFF. CDR3 sequence (DNA): TGCGCCAGCAGCTTTAGCGGGGGGGCGAATGAGCAGTTCTTC.

This clone was seen just once. The rearrangement links TRBV5-6 to TRBJ1-1; 9 bases are shared with TRBD1. CDR3 length: 13 residues. Germline CDR1 reads SGHDT; CDR2 reads YYEEEE. V gave up 3 bases and J gave up 6 bases; unmatched junction bases: 3. The CDR3 is CASSYTGGSEAFF. In DNA, the CDR3 is TGTGCCAGCAGCTATACAGGGGGCTCTGAAGCTTTCTTT.

V gene TRBV5-4 combines with J gene TRBJ2-1, with 8 bases fitting TRBD2. CDR3 length: 14 residues. V lost 1 base and J lost 7; bases outside the gene matches: 4. Germline CDR1 is SGHNT and CDR2 is YYREEE (reference sequence). The CDR3 loop reads CASSLPGGRNEQFF. CDR3 coding DNA: TGTGCCAGCAGCTTGCCGGGGGGGAGGAATGAGCAGTTCTTC.

In DNA form, the CDR3 reads TGTGCCAGCAGCTCCCACCGGACCTCCCAAGAGACCCAGTACTTC. This translates into CASSSHRTSQETQYF. V is TRBV13 and J is TRBJ2-5; D remains unclear. This CDR3 has 15 residues. The V gene's germline CDR1 is PRHDT and CDR2 FYEKMQ (reference sequence). The V end lost 4 bases, the J end lost 1 base, and 13 bases lay between the germline ends.

This clone was counted between two and nine times. The chain joins TRBV27 to TRBJ1-2; 9 nucleotides agree with TRBD1. V lost 2 bases to trimming and J lost 6 bases; unmatched junction nucleotides: 10. The germline V gene has CDR1 MNHEY and CDR2 SMNVEV (reference sequence). The CDR3 sequence is 16 residues long. The chain's CDR3 is CASSLLGSGQGHGYTF. In nucleotides, the CDR3 is TGTGCCAGCAGTTTACTAGGGTCGGGACAGGGCCATGGCTACACCTTC.

There are a few counts of this clone. This chain uses TRBV5-1 with TRBJ2-5; 9 bases map to TRBD1. In germline, CDR1 is SGHRS, CDR2 YFSETQ. This CDR3 contains 14 residues. V lost 4 bases to trimming and J lost 4 bases; unmatched junction nucleotides: 5. The CDR3 loop reads CASSRTGVRETQYF. The CDR3 DNA follows: TGCGCCAGCAGCAGGACAGGGGTCCGAGAGACCCAGTACTTC.

This chain uses TRBV5-1 with TRBJ2-5, with 9 bases fitting TRBD1. V shed 4 bases and J 3 bases; nucleotides not matched to a gene: 10. Per germline, CDR1 SGHRS and CDR2 YFSETQ. The CDR3 is 16 residues long. CDR3 in amino acids: CASSPNGGQGKETQYF. CDR3 DNA sequence: TGCGCCAGCAGCCCCAACGGGGGACAGGGAAAAGAGACCCAGTACTTC.

The J gene is TRBJ2-3, the V gene TRBV2; 9 positions agree with TRBD1. Per germline, CDR1 SNHLY and CDR2 FYNNEI. V lost 6 bases, J lost 0 bases, and 13 bases stayed unmatched. CDR3 size: 18 residues. The CDR3 region is CASSVLWAGTGSTDTQYF. Here the CDR3 DNA reads TGTGCCAGCAGCGTTCTGTGGGCAGGGACAGGGAGCACAGATACGCAGTATTTT. Complete variable domain (other parts from reference TRBV2 and TRBJ2-3): EPEVTQTPSHQVTQMGQEVILRCVPISNHLYFYWYRQILGQKVEFLVSFYNNEISEKSEIFDDQFSVERPDGSNFTLKIRSTKLEDSAMYFCASSVLWAGTGSTDTQYFGPGTRLTVL.

The V call is TRBV5-1, the J call TRBJ2-1, with D perhaps matching TRBD2 (5 bases). Per germline, CDR1 SGHRS and CDR2 YFSETQ. V was shortened by 5 bases and J by 6 bases, with 15 bases between the two germline ends. This CDR3 region has 14 residues. In DNA, the CDR3 is TGCGCCAGCAGACACGTCGGGAACCTCAATGAGCAGTTCTTC. The encoded protein is CASRHVGNLNEQFF.

The chain uses TRBV7-9 and TRBJ2-7; no clear D. Germline V lookup: CDR1 SEHNR, CDR2 FQNEAQ (reference sequence). Trimming cost V 2 bases and J 2 bases, with 7 bases left between them. CDR3 length equals 13 residues. The CDR3 sequence is CASSLSGPYEQYF. DNA of the CDR3: TGTGCCAGCAGCTTATCGGGTCCCTACGAGCAGTACTTC.

This clone appeared a few times. The chain joins TRBV7-2 to TRBJ2-7; 7 bases are shared with TRBD2. The CDR3 consists of 15 residues. The germline V gene has CDR1 SGHTA and CDR2 FQGNSA. The J segment lost 3 bases and the V segment lost 3 bases, leaving 8 bases of the junction unmatched. Here the CDR3 DNA reads TGTGCCAGCAGCTTCGGGCTAGCGGCCTACTACGAGCAGTACTTC. It translates to CASSFGLAAYYEQYF.

The V gene is TRBV20-1, the J gene TRBJ1-2; D remains unclear. CDR1 and CDR2 (germline): DFQATT, SNEGSKA (reference sequence). The CDR3 covers 11 residues. The CDR3 region is CISRLTYGYTF. The CDR3 bases are TGCATCTCGAGGTTAACCTATGGCTACACCTTC.

CDR3 DNA: TGTGCCAGCAGTTTAACGCCAGGGTTAAGCAATCAGCCCCAGCATTTT. As protein: CASSLTPGLSNQPQHF. The chain recombines TRBV28 with TRBJ1-5, with D perhaps matching TRBD1 (5 bases). The CDR3 runs to 16 residues. V lost 2 bases to trimming and J lost 1 base, with 12 bases between them. The germline V gene encodes CDR1 MDHEN and CDR2 SYDVKM.

In nucleotides, the CDR3 is TGTGCCAGCTCACCGACAGCTAGCACAGATACGCAGTATTTT. Translation gives CASSPTASTDTQYF. The chain has TRBV18 and TRBJ2-3; weak D call: TRBD1 (5 bases). V was shortened by 3 bases and J by 0 bases, with 7 bases between the two germline ends. CDR1 and CDR2 (germline): KGHSH, LQKENI. CDR3 length: 14 amino acids.

The chain links TRBV5-4 to TRBJ2-1, with D possibly TRBD2 on 5 matching bases. Germline-derived CDR1 and CDR2 are SGHNT and YYREEE (reference sequence). V lost 6 bases, J lost 0 bases, and 10 bases lay in between. The CDR3 spans 14 residues. This CDR3 is CASTLRGSYNEQFF. CDR3 coding DNA: TGTGCCAGCACCTTACGGGGCTCCTACAATGAGCAGTTCTTC.

The J gene is TRBJ2-7, the V gene TRBV2, with no clear D. This CDR3 is built from 16 residues. Germline CDR1 reads SNHLY; CDR2 reads FYNNEI. The germline V and J ends were trimmed by 3 bases and 4 bases, with 19 bases remaining between them. CDR3 in amino acids: CASSDPVDPRIYEQYF. In DNA, the CDR3 is TGTGCCAGCAGTGATCCGGTCGACCCTCGGATTTACGAGCAGTACTTC. The full variable domain, in which reference TRBV2 and TRBJ2-7 provide the parts outside the CDR3, is EPEVTQTPSHQVTQMGQEVILRCVPISNHLYFYWYRQILGQKVEFLVSFYNNEISEKSEIFDDQFSVERPDGSNFTLKIRSTKLEDSAMYFCASSDPVDPRIYEQYFGPGTRLTVT.

The chain is built from TRBV2 and TRBJ1-3, with D maybe TRBD1 (6 bases). CDR1 is SNHLY, CDR2 FYNNEI, per germline. V lost 6 bases and J 4 bases, leaving 13 bases between the germline ends. The CDR3 has 14 amino acids. The CDR3 is CASRIQGSGNTIYF. The CDR3 DNA is TGTGCCAGCAGAATACAGGGATCGGGAAACACCATATATTTT.

There are a few counts of this clone. The chain links TRBV7-9 to TRBJ2-7; D gene uncertain. CDR3 size: 13 residues. V was cut by 5 bases and J by 2 bases, with 10 bases left in between. Germline V gives CDR1 SEHNR, CDR2 FQNEAQ (reference sequence). CDR3 DNA: TGTGCCAGCAGCCGAACTGATCCCTACGAGCAGTACTTC. Amino acid sequence: CASSRTDPYEQYF.

V and J are TRBV7-2 and TRBJ2-5, with TRBD2 matching 11 bases. Germline V lookup: CDR1 SGHTA, CDR2 FQGNSA. V lost 5 bases, J lost 6 bases, and 11 bases stayed unmatched. This CDR3 spans 16 amino acids. The DNA for the CDR3 is TGTGCCAGCAGCCCCCAACCGACTAGCGGGAAAAAGACCCAGTACTTC. Translation gives CASSPQPTSGKKTQYF.

This clone has a handful of counts. The chain carries TRBV14 and TRBJ2-5, with D possibly being TRBD1 (5 bases). Trimming cost V 1 base and J 5 bases, with 14 bases left between them. The CDR3 sequence is 15 residues long. From germline, CDR1 is SGHDN and CDR2 FVKESK. This chain's CDR3 is CASSQVIGAVETQYF. The CDR3 coding sequence is TGTGCCAGCAGCCAAGTGATAGGGGCGGTGGAGACCCAGTACTTC.

V gene TRBV30 combines with J gene TRBJ2-7; D not resolved. Trimming took off 1 base at V and 4 bases at J, with 11 bases between the two ends. The CDR3 sequence is 13 residues long. Germline V gene data show CDR1 as GTSNPN and CDR2 as SVGIG (reference sequence). The CDR3 coding sequence is TGTGCCTGGAGTGGTAGGGCTGGATACGAGCAGTACTTC. It yields the protein CAWSGRAGYEQYF. Using reference TRBV30 and TRBJ2-7 for the parts outside the CDR3, the full variable domain is SQTIHQWPATLVQPVGSPLSLECTVEGTSNPNLYWYRQAAGRGLQLLFYSVGIGQISSEVPQNLSASRPQDRQFILSSKKLLLSDSGFYLCAWSGRAGYEQYFGPGTRLTVT.

The CDR3 DNA follows: TGTGCCAGCAGCTTACAGGGGGCGCCCCAAGAGACCCAGTACTTC. Protein: CASSLQGAPQETQYF. The V gene is TRBV7-2, the J gene TRBJ2-5; TRBD1 matches at 8 bases. Germline trimming cut 2 bases from V and 1 base from J; bases unmatched to any gene: 3. The CDR3 sequence is 15 residues long. Germline assignment: CDR1 SGHTA and CDR2 FQGNSA.